The 17 T cell receptor beta chains given below trace back to one sample, sequenced in a study of response to subunit inactivated influenza vaccine. TCRdb re-called the RT-PCR reads with MiXCR, one entry per CDR3 protein. Among over 650,000 distinct CDR3 sequences listed, under 20% were seen once. The sequencing here drew on PBMCs from blood, taken more than 4 days after vaccination. These receptors were taken from a man in his forties or fifties who received an inactivated influenza vaccine.

This clonotype was counted at least ten times. The CDR3 protein is CSARDQGVSGDVYEQYF. DNA of the CDR3: TGCAGTGCTAGAGATCAAGGGGTTAGCGGGGATGTATACGAGCAGTACTTC. The chain uses TRBV20-1 and TRBJ2-7; 8 nucleotides align to TRBD2. The germline V gene has CDR1 DFQATT and CDR2 SNEGSKA (reference sequence). The CDR3 consists of 17 residues. Trimming removed 0 bases from V and 4 bases from J; junction bases left unmatched: 14.

This clonotype was found a few times. The chain couples TRBV6-2 or TRBV6-3 to TRBJ2-2; no clear D gene. The V end was cut by 6 bases, the J end by 5 bases, with 7 bases between. The V gene's germline CDR1 is MNHEY and CDR2 SVGEGT. CDR3 size: 12 residues. The chain's CDR3 is CASRRSTGELFF. In DNA form, the CDR3 reads TGTGCCAGCAGGAGGAGTACCGGGGAGCTGTTTTTT.

In this sample, this clonotype turned up a few times. This chain uses TRBV24-1 with TRBJ2-5, with 7 bases aligning to TRBD1. Germline V gene sequence: CDR1 KGHDR, CDR2 SFDVKD. J was trimmed by 3 bases and V by 4 bases; bases with no gene match: 7. This CDR3 region has 15 residues. In nucleotides, the CDR3 is TGTGCCACCAGTGACGAGAACAGGGGAAAAGAGACCCAGTACTTC. Its protein is CATSDENRGKETQYF.

This clonotype has just a few counts. V and J are TRBV7-2 and TRBJ2-7; 9 bases line up with TRBD2. Germline loops: CDR1 SGHTA, CDR2 FQGNSA. The V gene end was trimmed by 1 base and the J gene end by 3 bases; junction bases not matched to a gene: 4. This CDR3 is 15 amino acids long. CDR3 nucleotides: TGTGCCAGCAGCTTAGAGGGACTAGCAAGCTACGAGCAGTACTTC. Its translation: CASSLEGLASYEQYF.

This clonotype was observed a handful of times. V gene TRBV27 combines with J gene TRBJ1-1; D is unresolved. Looked up from germline, CDR1 is MNHEY and CDR2 is SMNVEV (reference sequence). The CDR3 runs 15 residues. Trimming stripped 6 bases from V and 5 bases from J, with 19 bases between. This CDR3 is CASSPDGFSWTEAFF. The CDR3, as DNA: TGTGCCAGCAGCCCCGACGGTTTTTCTTGGACTGAAGCTTTCTTT.

This clonotype was observed a few times. V gene TRBV28 combines with J gene TRBJ2-7; D is perhaps TRBD1 or TRBD2 (8 bases each). The V end was cut by 9 bases, the J end by 0 bases, with 15 bases between. This CDR3 has 14 residues. Germline loops: CDR1 MDHEN, CDR2 SYDVKM. CDR3 nucleotides: TGTGCCAGTCAGGGGGCGGGAGGCTCCTACGAGCAGTACTTC. Its protein is CASQGAGGSYEQYF. The variable domain in full, with the rest retrieved from reference TRBV28 and TRBJ2-7, is DVKVTQSSRYLVKRTGEKVFLECVQDMDHENMFWYRQDPGLGLRLIYFSYDVKMKEKGDIPEGYSVSREKKERFSLILESASTNQTSMYLCASQGAGGSYEQYFGPGTRLTVT.

There are many counts of this clonotype. This sequence joins TRBV9 and TRBJ1-1; 10 bases match TRBD1. Germline CDR1 is SGDLS and CDR2 is YYNGEE. V gave up 3 bases and J gave up 0 bases; unmatched junction bases: 14. CDR3 length equals 19 residues. The CDR3 DNA sequence: TGTGCCAGCAGCGCCCCCGTGGACAGGGGGGGATCCATGAACACTGAAGCTTTCTTT. Protein sequence: CASSAPVDRGGSMNTEAFF.

This clonotype was observed a handful of times. The rearrangement joins TRBV7-6 to TRBJ2-1, with 7 bases aligning to TRBD2. The germline V gene has CDR1 SGHVS and CDR2 FNYEAQ. The CDR3 has 15 residues. V dropped 4 bases and J dropped 2; count of bases not matched to a gene: 5. CDR3 in amino acids: CASSWIAGPYNEQFF. CDR3 coding DNA: TGTGCCAGCAGCTGGATAGCGGGCCCCTACAATGAGCAGTTCTTC.

The chain uses TRBV15 and TRBJ1-6, with a weak D call TRBD1 (6 bases). V was trimmed by 0 bases and J by 7 bases, leaving 13 bases between them. Germline lookup yields CDR1 LNHNV and CDR2 YYDKDF (reference sequence). CDR3 length: 16 residues. The CDR3 DNA sequence: TGTGCCACCAGCAGAGATGCGGGGGCTGTGAATTCACCCCTCCACTTT. It specifies CATSRDAGAVNSPLHF.

This clonotype was seen more than once but under ten times. The chain couples TRBV7-9 to TRBJ2-7; 8 bases agree with TRBD2. Germline CDR1 and CDR2: SEHNR and FQNEAQ (reference sequence). This CDR3 region has 16 residues. The junction had 9 bases not matched to a gene; V was cut back by 2 bases and J by 3 bases. The CDR3 loop is CASSLWGAGGFYEQYF. In nucleotides, the CDR3 is TGTGCCAGCAGCTTATGGGGTGCGGGGGGATTCTACGAGCAGTACTTC.

V and J are TRBV15 and TRBJ2-1; perhaps TRBD1 as D (5 bases). Germline V gene data show CDR1 as LNHNV and CDR2 as YYDKDF (reference sequence). This CDR3 spans 16 amino acids. V gave up 6 bases and J gave up 0 bases, with 15 bases separating them. The CDR3 DNA sequence: TGTGCCACCAGACCTCAAGACAGCCACTCCTACAATGAGCAGTTCTTC. Its translation is CATRPQDSHSYNEQFF.

There are many counts of this clonotype. The chain joins TRBV10-3 to TRBJ2-7; no clear D. Germline-derived CDR1 and CDR2 are ENHRY and SYGVKD. V was shortened by 3 bases and J by 12 bases, with 18 bases between the two germline ends. This CDR3 is built from 13 residues. The CDR3 sequence is CAISDPSSYVRYF. Written as DNA, the CDR3 is TGTGCCATCAGTGACCCCTCTTCGTACGTTCGGTACTTC.

This clonotype was seen more than once but under ten times. The rearrangement uses TRBV20-1 and TRBJ1-5; the D is unclear. The CDR3 has 16 residues. V lost 0 bases and J lost 0, with 12 bases in between. The germline V gene has CDR1 DFQATT and CDR2 SNEGSKA (reference sequence). The CDR3 coding sequence is TGCAGTGCTAGAGATAGAGCGACTATTAGCAATCAGCCCCAGCATTTT. It encodes CSARDRATISNQPQHF.

This clonotype appeared a few times. The rearrangement joins TRBV18 to TRBJ2-7, with 8 bases aligning to TRBD1. The germline V gene has CDR1 KGHSH and CDR2 LQKENI. The CDR3 sequence is 15 residues long. Trimming removed 4 bases from V and 2 bases from J; junction bases left unmatched: 7. In DNA form, the CDR3 reads TGTGCCAGCTCACTGACCGGGACAGGTCCCTACGAGCAGTACTTC. As protein: CASSLTGTGPYEQYF.

This clonotype was recorded at least ten times. The rearrangement links TRBV9 to TRBJ1-1; D is undetermined. The CDR3 spans 13 residues. Trimming took 0 bases from V and 3 from J, leaving 6 bases between them. Germline V gives CDR1 SGDLS, CDR2 YYNGEE. In DNA, the CDR3 is TGTGCCAGCAGCGTAGCTACTTACACTGAAGCTTTCTTT. Translating it yields CASSVATYTEAFF.

The chain employs TRBV7-9 and TRBJ2-4; D perhaps matches TRBD1 (5 bases). Trimming shortened V by 3 bases and J by 9 bases, and 21 bases separated the two germline ends. The CDR3 has 16 residues. Germline lookup yields CDR1 SEHNR and CDR2 FQNEAQ (reference sequence). In DNA form, the CDR3 reads TGTGCCAGCAGCTTGGGCCAGGCCCAGGGTATGGGCATTCAGTACTTC. Translation gives CASSLGQAQGMGIQYF.

The chain joins TRBV20-1 to TRBJ1-4; TRBD1 agrees at 9 bases. V gave up 3 bases and J gave up 7 bases; unmatched junction bases: 3. The CDR3 contains 13 residues. The germline CDR1 and CDR2 sequences are DFQATT and SNEGSKA (reference sequence). The CDR3 DNA reads TGCAGTGCTAGCGACAGGGGGTTTGAAAAACTGTTTTTT. Translated, it gives CSASDRGFEKLFF.